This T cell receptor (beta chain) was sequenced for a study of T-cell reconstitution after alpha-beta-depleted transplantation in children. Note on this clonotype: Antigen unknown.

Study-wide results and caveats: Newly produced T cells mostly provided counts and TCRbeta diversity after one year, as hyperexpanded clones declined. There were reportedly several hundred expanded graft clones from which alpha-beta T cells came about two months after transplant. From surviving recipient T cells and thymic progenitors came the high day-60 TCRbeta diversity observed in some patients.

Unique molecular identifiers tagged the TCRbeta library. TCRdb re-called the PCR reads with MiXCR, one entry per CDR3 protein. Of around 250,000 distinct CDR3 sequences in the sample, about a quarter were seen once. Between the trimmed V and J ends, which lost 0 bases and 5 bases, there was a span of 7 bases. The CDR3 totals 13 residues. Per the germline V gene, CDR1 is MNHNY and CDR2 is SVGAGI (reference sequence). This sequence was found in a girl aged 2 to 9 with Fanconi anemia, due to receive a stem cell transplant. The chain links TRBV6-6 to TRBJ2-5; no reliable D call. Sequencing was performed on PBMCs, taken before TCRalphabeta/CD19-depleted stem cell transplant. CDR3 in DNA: TGTGCCAGCAGTTACTCTTTCAGGGAGACCCAGTACTTC. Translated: CASSYSFRETQYF.